The next 30 T cell receptor beta chains were all read from a single sample in a study of T cells after yellow fever vaccination. One entry per CDR3 protein results from TCRdb running MiXCR on the 5' RACE reads. The sample lists fewer than 450,000 distinct CDR3 sequences, approximately 10% occurring once. Sequences were derived from PBMCs, sampled on the day of the first yellow fever vaccination. The receptors were gathered from a man aged 18 to 30 who received the YFV17D yellow fever vaccine.

The V and J genes are TRBV7-2 and TRBJ2-7; 7 bases are shared with TRBD1. The ends lost 5 bases at V and 0 bases at J; junction bases unmatched: 10. CDR3 size: 16 residues. CDR1 is SGHTA, CDR2 FQGNSA, per germline. The CDR3 loop is CASSALGTVNSYEQYF. The DNA of the CDR3 is TGTGCCAGCAGCGCCCTTGGGACAGTAAACTCCTACGAGCAGTACTTC.

There are many counts of this clonotype. CDR3: CASSTGLAESSYNEQFF. The CDR3 nucleotides are TGCGCCAGCAGCACGGGACTAGCGGAGAGCTCCTACAATGAGCAGTTCTTC. The rearrangement uses TRBV5-1 and TRBJ2-1; 11 bases are shared with TRBD2. The CDR3 is made up of 17 amino acids. Germline-derived CDR1 and CDR2 are SGHRS and YFSETQ. The J segment lost 0 bases and the V segment lost 4 bases, leaving 6 bases of the junction unmatched.

The chain employs TRBV5-1 and TRBJ2-7, with no clear D. Germline V CDR1 and CDR2: SGHRS, YFSETQ. This CDR3 has 11 residues. Trimming took off 4 bases at V and 6 bases at J, with 8 bases between the two ends. The CDR3 spells CASSKDREQYF. CDR3 nucleotide sequence: TGCGCCAGCAGCAAGGACCGCGAGCAGTACTTC.

Only a few counts were recorded for this clonotype. The J gene is TRBJ2-7, the V gene TRBV29-1; tentatively, D is TRBD1 or TRBD2 (5 bases each). CDR3 size: 15 residues. Per the germline V gene, CDR1 is SQVTM and CDR2 is ANQGSEA. Trimming took 6 bases from V and 0 from J, leaving 18 bases between them. The CDR3 here is CSVSGTAESSYEQYF. Here the CDR3 DNA reads TGCAGCGTATCCGGGACGGCGGAAAGCTCCTACGAGCAGTACTTC.

The sample holds many counts of this clonotype. The chain has TRBV28 and TRBJ1-2; D gene unclear. CDR1 and CDR2 from the germline V gene are MDHEN and SYDVKM. The ends were cut back, 9 bases at V and 4 bases at J, with 18 bases in the middle. The CDR3 runs to 14 residues. The CDR3 is CASEPQAIPYGYTF. The CDR3 DNA is TGTGCCAGTGAGCCCCAGGCCATTCCCTATGGCTACACCTTC.

This clonotype showed up just a few times. CDR3 nucleotides: TGTGCCAGCAGCTTGAAGGCTAGCGGGGGAGGAGAGACCCAGTACTTC. Encoded protein: CASSLKASGGGETQYF. The J gene is TRBJ2-5, the V gene TRBV5-4; 10 positions agree with TRBD2. Germline CDR1 reads SGHNT; CDR2 reads YYREEE (reference sequence). V was clipped by 1 base and J by 4 bases; unmatched bases: 7. The CDR3 spans 16 residues.

The chain links TRBV5-4 to TRBJ1-1, with D tentatively TRBD1 (5 bases). V was cut by 4 bases and J by 7 bases, with 11 bases left in between. The length of the CDR3 is 12 residues. CDR1 is SGHNT, CDR2 YYREEE, per germline (reference sequence). The CDR3 sequence is CASSPNGGEAFF. The CDR3, as DNA: TGTGCCAGCAGCCCCAACGGGGGTGAAGCTTTCTTT.

The chain links TRBV12-3 or TRBV12-4 to TRBJ1-2; the D gene is possibly TRBD1 (6 bases). The CDR3 sequence is 15 residues long. Trimming pared 4 bases from V and 5 bases from J, leaving 17 bases between. The CDR3 here is CASSSPQGFLYGYTF. CDR3 DNA sequence: TGTGCCAGCAGTTCGCCCCAGGGGTTTTTGTATGGCTACACCTTC.

The chain recombines TRBV7-7 with TRBJ2-6; 7 bases fit TRBD1. This CDR3 is 17 amino acids long. Trimming cost V 5 bases and J 0 bases; bases outside gene matches: 7. In germline, CDR1 is SSHAT, CDR2 FNYEAQ (reference sequence). CDR3 region: CASSQGVPYSGANVLTF. In DNA form, the CDR3 reads TGTGCCAGCAGCCAGGGGGTCCCCTACTCTGGGGCCAACGTCCTGACTTTC. Using reference TRBV7-7 and TRBJ2-6 for the parts outside the CDR3, the full variable domain is GAGVSQSPRYKVTKRGQDVTLRCDPISSHATLYWYQQALGQGPEFLTYFNYEAQPDKSGLPSDRFSAERPEGSISTLTIQRTEQRDSAMYRCASSQGVPYSGANVLTFGAGSRLTVL.

This clonotype was found many times. This chain joins TRBV15 and TRBJ2-1, with 10 bases fitting TRBD2. The ends lost 1 base at V and 6 bases at J; junction bases unmatched: 6. Germline V gene lookup returns CDR1 LNHNV and CDR2 YYDKDF (reference sequence). The CDR3 is made up of 16 amino acids. The CDR3 sequence: CATSRGDTSGANEQFF. The CDR3 nucleotides read TGTGCCACCAGCAGAGGGGACACTAGCGGGGCCAATGAGCAGTTCTTC.

This chain connects TRBV6-2 or TRBV6-3 to TRBJ2-5; 9 bases agree with TRBD1. With V trimmed by 6 bases and J by 2 bases, 4 bases remained unmatched. Germline values: CDR1 MNHEY, CDR2 SVGEGT. The CDR3 is made up of 14 amino acids. CDR3 bases: TGTGCCAGCAGCGGGGACAGGGAACAAGAGACCCAGTACTTC. Translation gives CASSGDREQETQYF.

This clonotype was observed at least ten times. This chain connects TRBV12-3 or TRBV12-4 to TRBJ2-5; no reliable D call. The V end was cut by 5 bases, the J end by 7 bases, with 17 bases between. CDR3 length: 14 amino acids. The CDR3 sequence: CASSTWESWWTQYF. CDR3 nucleotide sequence: TGTGCCAGCAGTACCTGGGAATCCTGGTGGACCCAGTACTTC.

The chain links TRBV2 to TRBJ2-1; D gene ambiguous. V lost 6 bases to trimming and J lost 6 bases, with 9 bases between them. This CDR3 comprises 12 residues. Germline V gene sequence: CDR1 SNHLY, CDR2 FYNNEI. The CDR3 region has the DNA TGTGCCAGCAGGGTAACTGTCAATGAGCAGTTCTTC. Protein sequence: CASRVTVNEQFF.

This clonotype was seen a handful of times. V is TRBV6-2 or TRBV6-3 and J is TRBJ1-5; 7 nucleotides line up with TRBD1. Germline-derived CDR1 and CDR2 are MNHEY and SVGEGT. V lost 5 bases, J lost 5 bases, and 9 bases stayed unmatched. This CDR3 contains 15 residues. CDR3 coding DNA: TGTGCCAGCAGTCTTGACAGGGCCCCTCATCAGCCCCAGCATTTT. Protein product: CASSLDRAPHQPQHF.

This chain connects TRBV12-3 or TRBV12-4 to TRBJ2-6; D not resolved. The V and J ends lost 5 bases and 2 bases respectively, with 16 bases between them. The CDR3 consists of 17 residues. The CDR3 reads CASSLSLGLPGANVLTF. CDR3 coding DNA: TGTGCCAGCAGTCTATCCTTGGGGTTACCTGGGGCCAACGTCCTGACTTTC.

The table lists this clonotype with a few counts. This chain connects TRBV6-5 to TRBJ2-5; D possibly corresponds to TRBD2 (6 bases). Trimming stripped 0 bases from V and 9 bases from J, with 14 bases between. There are 14 residues in the CDR3. The germline gives CDR1 MNHEY, CDR2 SVGAGI. DNA of the CDR3: TGTGCCAGCAGTTACTCCCGGACTAATCCGGCCCAGTACTTC. Amino acid sequence: CASSYSRTNPAQYF.

Turning to this clonotype: At one end the junction does not follow the germline gene, possibly because of a read error. This chain uses TRBV4-1 with TRBJ1-5; TRBD1 is a possible D gene (5 bases). The germline CDR1 and CDR2 sequences are MGHRA and YSYEKL. This CDR3 region has 16 residues. The CDR3 spells CASSLRAGFGNQPQRF. In DNA, the CDR3 is TGCGCCAGCAGCCTTAGGGCAGGGTTTGGCAATCAGCCCCAGCGTTTT.

CDR3 residues: CASEGGGPYEQYF. In nucleotides, the CDR3 is TGTGCCAGCGAGGGGGGGGGACCCTACGAGCAGTACTTC. The genes are TRBV11-2 and TRBJ2-7; possibly TRBD2 for D (7 bases). Trimming took 8 bases from V and 2 from J, leaving 13 bases between them. The CDR3 extends over 13 amino acids. Germline CDR1 and CDR2: SGHAT and FQNNGV. The full variable domain, rest sourced from reference TRBV11-2 and TRBJ2-7, is EAGVAQSPRYKIIEKRQSVAFWCNPISGHATLYWYQQILGQGPKLLIQFQNNGVVDDSQLPKDRFSAERLKGVDSTLKIQPAKLEDSAVYLCASEGGGPYEQYFGPGTRLTVT.

This clonotype has just a few counts. The chain has TRBV28 and TRBJ2-5; no clear D gene. Germline V gene sequence: CDR1 MDHEN, CDR2 SYDVKM. The CDR3 covers 13 residues. Trimming stripped 3 bases from V and 2 bases from J, with 7 bases between. The DNA for the CDR3 is TGTGCCAGCAGTTTCGAACTGCAAGAGACCCAGTACTTC. Residues: CASSFELQETQYF.

This clonotype has only a few counts. This chain links TRBV7-8 with TRBJ2-1; 9 nucleotides match TRBD2. Germline V gene lookup returns CDR1 SGHVS and CDR2 FQNEAQ. The junction had 13 bases not matched to a gene; V was cut back by 5 bases and J by 8 bases. This CDR3 region has 16 residues. CDR3 loop: CASSPDLAGMSDEQFF. The CDR3 DNA follows: TGTGCCAGCAGCCCTGACCTAGCGGGGATGTCCGATGAGCAGTTCTTC.

Concerning this clonotype itself: Germline is not matched at one junction end, which may reflect a read error. The gene calls are TRBV20-1 and TRBJ2-3; tentative D call: TRBD2 (6 bases). The germline V gene has CDR1 DFQATT and CDR2 SNEGSKA (reference sequence). The CDR3 sequence is 16 residues long. CDR3: CCARDWRDPSTDTQYF. The CDR3 DNA follows: TGCTGTGCTAGAGATTGGCGGGACCCTAGCACAGATACGCAGTATTTT.

This chain joins TRBV20-1 and TRBJ1-2, with 7 bases fitting TRBD1. Per the germline V gene, CDR1 is DFQATT and CDR2 is SNEGSKA (reference sequence). The CDR3 sequence is 13 residues long. The V gene end was trimmed by 3 bases and the J gene end by 5 bases; junction bases not matched to a gene: 6. In DNA, the CDR3 is TGCAGTGCTAGTAGCAGGGGGGGATATGGCTACACCTTC. It yields the protein CSASSRGGYGYTF.

This clonotype appeared a few times. The gene calls are TRBV28 and TRBJ1-1; perhaps TRBD1 as D (6 bases). This CDR3 is 15 amino acids long. Per germline, CDR1 MDHEN and CDR2 SYDVKM. Trimming took 2 bases from V and 8 from J, leaving 18 bases between them. The CDR3 reads CASSLHAGARREAFF. Here the CDR3 DNA reads TGTGCCAGCAGTTTACATGCAGGGGCTAGACGGGAAGCTTTCTTT.

There are a few counts of this clonotype. This chain joins TRBV7-2 and TRBJ2-3; D gene unclear. Germline V CDR1 and CDR2: SGHTA, FQGNSA. V lost 1 base and J lost 1, with 9 bases in between. This CDR3 has 15 amino acids. The CDR3 sequence: CASSLVAPRTDTQYF. CDR3 in DNA: TGTGCCAGCAGCTTAGTGGCGCCACGCACAGATACGCAGTATTTT.

This chain joins TRBV5-4 and TRBJ1-3; no clear D. V shed 3 bases and J shed 3 bases, with 13 bases lying between them. The CDR3 runs to 15 residues. Germline V gene sequence: CDR1 SGHNT, CDR2 YYREEE (reference sequence). The DNA of the CDR3 is TGTGCCAGCAGCTCCGCATCCAATATTGGAAACACCATATATTTT. It encodes CASSSASNIGNTIYF.

V and J are TRBV18 and TRBJ2-2; unclear D gene. V lost 3 bases, J lost 0 bases, and 14 bases lay in between. The CDR3 is 17 residues long. The germline V gene has CDR1 KGHSH and CDR2 LQKENI. CDR3 coding DNA: TGTGCCAGCTCACCTGAAGACACGTTCGCGAACACCGGGGAGCTGTTTTTT. It translates to CASSPEDTFANTGELFF. The full variable domain, in which reference TRBV18 and TRBJ2-2 provide the parts outside the CDR3, is NAGVMQNPRHLVRRRGQEARLRCSPMKGHSHVYWYRQLPEEGLKFMVYLQKENIIDESGMPKERFSAEFPKEGPSILRIQQVVRGDSAAYFCASSPEDTFANTGELFFGEGSRLTVL.

A few counts support this clonotype. The genes are TRBV12-3 or TRBV12-4 and TRBJ2-2, with 8 bases that match TRBD2. The CDR3 is 14 residues long. V was pared by 10 bases and J by 4 bases, with 8 bases of the junction left unmatched. The CDR3 loop is CATNRGGATGELFF. For the CDR3, the DNA is TGTGCCACAAACCGGGGGGGGGCCACCGGGGAGCTGTTTTTT.

The chain is built from TRBV6-1 and TRBJ1-1; possibly TRBD1 for D (5 bases). V lost 7 bases to trimming and J lost 1 base, with 13 bases between them. CDR3 length equals 14 residues. The germline CDR1 and CDR2 sequences are MNHNS and SASEGT. The CDR3 protein is CASTGGWENTEAFF. CDR3 coding DNA: TGTGCCAGCACGGGGGGGTGGGAGAACACTGAAGCTTTCTTT.

This clonotype occurred many times. The chain joins TRBV25-1 to TRBJ2-5; 9 positions match TRBD2. The CDR3 sequence is 16 residues long. The V gene end was trimmed by 1 base and the J gene end by 4 bases; junction bases not matched to a gene: 7. Germline V gene lookup returns CDR1 MGHDK and CDR2 SYGVNS. The CDR3 reads CASSEWVAGVLETQYF. The CDR3 DNA reads TGTGCCAGCAGTGAATGGGTAGCGGGGGTACTAGAGACCCAGTACTTC.

This clonotype was counted a few times. The genes are TRBV10-3 and TRBJ1-2, with 9 bases that match TRBD1. Trimming at V came to 6 bases and at J to 2 bases, leaving 7 bases not matched to a gene. The germline V gene encodes CDR1 ENHRY and CDR2 SYGVKD. The CDR3 covers 15 residues. CDR3: CAISTGTGYNYGYTF. In nucleotides, the CDR3 is TGTGCCATCAGCACCGGGACAGGGTACAACTATGGCTACACCTTC.